This TCR beta chain appears in the sequencing data of a study of neurological immune-mediated disorders. This clonotype showed up many times. What it binds is unknown. Germline V gene sequence: CDR1 SGHTA, CDR2 FQGNSA. This CDR3 spans 17 amino acids. V was clipped by 4 bases and J by 2 bases; unmatched bases: 10. Study findings and constraints: Expansion of TCR clones was greatest in HTLV-1-associated myelopathy and smallest in multiple sclerosis, where it fell below that of healthy controls. The absence of any CDR3 amino acid sequence shared by expanded clones across subjects suggests that repertoires were private in all groups.

Libraries used 2 million unsorted PBMCs kept frozen in RNAlater. Each CDR3 protein gets one entry after TCRdb re-called the 5' RACE reads with MiXCR. The table shows tens of thousands of distinct CDR3 sequences, with 11% to 15% occurring only once. The gene calls are TRBV7-2 and TRBJ2-7; TRBD1 matches 11 bases. Sequencing was done on a sample of PBMCs. The clonotype comes from a woman between 50 and 59 years old in good health. CDR3 residues: CASSSRSGQGAPYEQYF. CDR3 in DNA: TGTGCCAGCAGCTCCCGTAGCGGACAGGGGGCCCCCTACGAGCAGTACTTC.